The 15 T cell receptor beta chains presented below share a single source sample, sequenced in a study of T cells in localized non-small cell lung cancer. Measured with immunoSEQ multiplex PCR; TCRdb has only the in-frame clones, and not every one. The sample consists of about 11,000 clones, 29% of them appearing once. The specimen was lung tumor tissue, collected before any cancer treatment. Receptor source: a man aged 35 to 69 with stage I lung adenocarcinoma.

This chain connects TRBV11-3 to TRBJ1-5; 8 bases match TRBD1. J was trimmed by 2 bases and V by 5 bases; bases with no gene match: 11. This CDR3 contains 17 residues. The germline gives CDR1 SGHNT, CDR2 YENEEA. CDR3 bases: TGTGCCAGCAGCCCGTGGACAGGGTTAGCGGGCAATCAGCCCCAGCATTTT. It is translated as CASSPWTGLAGNQPQHF.

V and J are TRBV23-1 and TRBJ2-7, with TRBD1 matching 9 bases. TRBV23-1 is identified as an open reading frame with a role that is uncertain. The CDR3 extends over 16 amino acids. With 6 bases clipped from V and 6 bases from J, the junction kept 15 bases outside the gene matches. CDR3 sequence (DNA): TGCGCCAGCAGCCTGGGATTTGTGACAGGGGGATGCGAGCAGTACTTC. Its protein product is CASSLGFVTGGCEQYF.

The chain has TRBV15 and TRBJ1-5; TRBD1 matches at 8 bases. The V segment lost 2 bases and the J segment 0 bases; nucleotides outside the gene matches: 6. The CDR3 is 17 amino acids. Germline lookup yields CDR1 LNHNV and CDR2 YYDKDF (reference sequence). This CDR3 reads CATSRSGQAYSNQPQHF. The CDR3 bases are TGTGCCACCAGCAGATCGGGACAGGCCTATAGCAATCAGCCCCAGCATTTT.

The J gene is TRBJ1-3, the V gene TRBV14; D gene ambiguous. The germline CDR1 and CDR2 sequences are SGHDN and FVKESK. Trimming pared 4 bases from V and 4 bases from J, leaving 8 bases between. The CDR3 is 13 residues long. CDR3 DNA sequence: TGTGCCAGCAGCCTACAAGTCGGAAACACCATATATTTT. It specifies CASSLQVGNTIYF.

Only a few counts were recorded for this clone. V is TRBV30 and J is TRBJ2-7, with D hard to call. The germline V and J ends were trimmed by 1 base and 4 bases, with 14 bases remaining between them. The CDR3 runs 14 residues. Per the germline V gene, CDR1 is GTSNPN and CDR2 is SVGIG (reference sequence). CDR3 nucleotide sequence: TGTGCCTGGAGTGATGGTCTCCCGACGTACGAGCAGTACTTC. Its translation: CAWSDGLPTYEQYF.

This clone was counted between two and nine times. This rearrangement joins TRBV9 to TRBJ2-7; D not resolved. The CDR3 is made up of 13 amino acids. The germline CDR1 and CDR2 sequences are SGDLS and YYNGEE. Deletions cut 0 bases from V and 3 bases from J, with 7 bases between. CDR3: CASSVGGHYEQYF. DNA for the CDR3: TGTGCCAGCAGCGTAGGTGGCCACTACGAGCAGTACTTC.

This clone occurred a few times. This rearrangement joins TRBV6-8 to TRBJ1-2; TRBD1 agrees at 7 bases. V lost 5 bases, J lost 8 bases, and 8 bases stayed unmatched. The CDR3 loop spans 13 amino acids. Germline V gives CDR1 MNHGY, CDR2 SAAAGT. The CDR3 DNA sequence: TGTGCCAGCAGTCAAGCCGGGACAGTCGGCTACACCTTC. Encoded protein: CASSQAGTVGYTF.

This clone was observed a few times. V gene TRBV9 combines with J gene TRBJ1-1; 7 nucleotides line up with TRBD1. CDR1 is SGDLS and CDR2 is YYNGEE in the germline V gene. The CDR3 is 14 residues long. The trim removed 2 bases at V and 6 bases at J, leaving 7 bases unmatched. The CDR3 region has the DNA TGTGCCAGCAGCGTGGGGGGGACAGCTGCTGAAGCTTTCTTT. It codes for CASSVGGTAAEAFF.

The genes are TRBV5-1 and TRBJ1-1; D is unclear. The V end was cut by 4 bases, the J end by 0 bases, with 16 bases between. Per the germline V gene, CDR1 is SGHRS and CDR2 is YFSETQ. The CDR3 has 16 residues. The CDR3 region has the DNA TGCGCCAGCAGCACATCCCCGGGCATCATGAACACTGAAGCTTTCTTT. Its translation: CASSTSPGIMNTEAFF.

The J gene is TRBJ2-2, the V gene TRBV19, with 8 positions matching TRBD1. V trimming: 6 bases; J trimming: 3 bases; junction bases outside the gene matches: 6. The CDR3 extends over 15 amino acids. Germline lookup yields CDR1 LNHDA and CDR2 SQIVND (reference sequence). This CDR3 reads CASSDTGGYTGELFF. For the CDR3, the DNA is TGTGCCAGTAGCGATACAGGGGGTTACACCGGGGAGCTGTTTTTT.

The gene calls are TRBV11-3 and TRBJ1-1, with 8 bases that match TRBD1. Germline CDR1 and CDR2: SGHNT and YENEEA. CDR3 length: 18 amino acids. J lost 3 bases, V lost 5 bases, and 17 bases had no gene match. The CDR3 loop is CASSQVRAGGSRDTEAFF. In DNA, the CDR3 is TGTGCCAGCAGCCAAGTTAGGGCAGGGGGCAGTCGGGACACTGAAGCTTTCTTT.

The rearrangement joins TRBV5-1 to TRBJ2-3, with TRBD1 matching over 9 bases. V shed 3 bases and J 3 bases; nucleotides not matched to a gene: 5. This CDR3 has 15 amino acids. Germline CDR1 is SGHRS and CDR2 is YFSETQ. CDR3 loop: CASSSGQGATDTQYF. The CDR3, as DNA: TGCGCCAGCAGCTCGGGACAGGGAGCGACAGATACGCAGTATTTT. The full variable domain, completed using reference TRBV5-1 and TRBJ2-3, is KAGVTQTPRYLIKTRGQQVTLSCSPISGHRSVSWYQQTPGQGLQFLFEYFSETQRNKGNFPGRFSGRQFSNSRSEMNVSTLELGDSALYLCASSSGQGATDTQYFGPGTRLTVL.

The rearrangement uses TRBV11-3 and TRBJ1-1; perhaps TRBD1 as D (5 bases). V shed 3 bases and J shed 1 base, with 12 bases lying between them. The CDR3 contains 15 residues. The germline V gene has CDR1 SGHNT and CDR2 YENEEA. CDR3 DNA sequence: TGTGCCAGCAGCTTGGGTGGGGGAGCGAACACTGAAGCTTTCTTT. Translation: CASSLGGGANTEAFF.

This clone appeared a single time. The chain joins TRBV10-2 to TRBJ2-7; no clear D. The CDR3 consists of 15 residues. Trimming took 6 bases from V and 4 from J, leaving 19 bases between them. Germline V gene lookup returns CDR1 WSHSY and CDR2 SAAADI. The CDR3 nucleotides are TGCGCCAGCAGACCGCCTCCGACGGCCACATACGAGCAGTACTTC. Its protein is CASRPPPTATYEQYF.

This clone was counted between two and nine times. The chain employs TRBV6-7 and TRBJ1-1; 7 bases match TRBD1. TRBV6-7 is sorted into the ORF group, with uncertain function. After removal of 8 bases from V and 6 bases from J, the junction contained 3 bases not matched to a gene. The CDR3 length is 11 residues. The CDR3 nucleotides read TGTGCCAGCCAGGGGGTAGCTGAAGCTTTCTTT. Amino acids: CASQGVAEAFF.